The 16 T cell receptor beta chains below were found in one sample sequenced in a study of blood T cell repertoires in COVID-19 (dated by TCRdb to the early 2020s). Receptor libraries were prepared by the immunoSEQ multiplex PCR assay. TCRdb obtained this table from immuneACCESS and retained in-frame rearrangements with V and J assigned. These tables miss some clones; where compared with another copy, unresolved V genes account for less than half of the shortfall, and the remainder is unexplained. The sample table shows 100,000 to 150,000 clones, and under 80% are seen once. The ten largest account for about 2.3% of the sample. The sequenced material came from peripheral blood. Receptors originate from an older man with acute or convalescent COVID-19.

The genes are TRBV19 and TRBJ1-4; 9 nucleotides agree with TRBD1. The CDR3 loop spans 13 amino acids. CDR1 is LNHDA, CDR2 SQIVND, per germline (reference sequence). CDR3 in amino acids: CVTSGQGNEKLFF. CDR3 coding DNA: TGTGTCACCTCGGGACAGGGAAACGAAAAACTGTTTTTT.

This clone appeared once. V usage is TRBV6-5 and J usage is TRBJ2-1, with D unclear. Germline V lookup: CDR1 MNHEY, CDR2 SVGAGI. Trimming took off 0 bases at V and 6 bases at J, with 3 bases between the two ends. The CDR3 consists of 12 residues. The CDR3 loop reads CASSYSGNEQFF. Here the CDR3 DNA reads TGTGCCAGCAGTTACTCCGGCAATGAGCAGTTCTTC.

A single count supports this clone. Written as DNA, the CDR3 is TGTGCCAGCAGCCAGGGGGCCCCGGGCACTGAAGCTTTCTTT. This sequence encodes CASSQGAPGTEAFF. The rearrangement links TRBV7-3 to TRBJ1-1; TRBD1 matches at 8 bases. The V segment lost 5 bases and the J segment 4 bases; nucleotides outside the gene matches: 6. Germline loops: CDR1 SGHTA, CDR2 FQGTGA. The CDR3 sequence is 14 residues long. Filled out from reference TRBV7-3 and TRBJ1-1, the complete variable domain reads GAGVSQTPSNKVTEKGKYVELRCDPISGHTALYWYRQSLGQGPEFLIYFQGTGAADDSGLPNDRFFAVRPEGSVSTLKIQRTERGDSAVYLCASSQGAPGTEAFFGQGTRLTVV.

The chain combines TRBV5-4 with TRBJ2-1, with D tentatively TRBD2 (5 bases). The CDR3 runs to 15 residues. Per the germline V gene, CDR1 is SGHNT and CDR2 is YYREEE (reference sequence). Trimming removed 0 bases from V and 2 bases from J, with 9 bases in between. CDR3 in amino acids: CASSLDGEPYNEQFF. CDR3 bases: TGTGCCAGCAGCTTGGACGGGGAGCCCTACAATGAGCAGTTCTTC. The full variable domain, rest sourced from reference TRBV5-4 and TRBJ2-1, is ETGVTQSPTHLIKTRGQQVTLRCSSQSGHNTVSWYQQALGQGPQFIFQYYREEENGRGNFPPRFSGLQFPNYSSELNVNALELDDSALYLCASSLDGEPYNEQFFGPGTRLTVL.

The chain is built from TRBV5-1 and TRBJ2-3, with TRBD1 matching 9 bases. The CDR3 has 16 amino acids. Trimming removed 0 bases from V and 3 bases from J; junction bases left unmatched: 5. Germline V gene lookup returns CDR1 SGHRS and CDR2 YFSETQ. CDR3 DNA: TGCGCCAGCAGCTTGGAGGGGACAGGGCGGACAGATACGCAGTATTTT. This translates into CASSLEGTGRTDTQYF.

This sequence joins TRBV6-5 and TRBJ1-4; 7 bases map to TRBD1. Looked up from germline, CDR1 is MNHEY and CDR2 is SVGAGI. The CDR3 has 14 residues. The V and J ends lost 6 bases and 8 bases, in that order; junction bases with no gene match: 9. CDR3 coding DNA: TGTGCCAGCAGATACGTACAGGGGACCGAAAAACTGTTTTTT. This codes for CASRYVQGTEKLFF.

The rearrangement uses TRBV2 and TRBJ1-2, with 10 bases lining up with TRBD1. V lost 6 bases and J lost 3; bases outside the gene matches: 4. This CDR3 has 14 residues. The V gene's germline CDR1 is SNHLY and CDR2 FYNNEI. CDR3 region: CASSSDRGDYGYTF. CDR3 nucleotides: TGTGCCAGCAGCTCGGACAGGGGGGACTATGGCTACACCTTC.

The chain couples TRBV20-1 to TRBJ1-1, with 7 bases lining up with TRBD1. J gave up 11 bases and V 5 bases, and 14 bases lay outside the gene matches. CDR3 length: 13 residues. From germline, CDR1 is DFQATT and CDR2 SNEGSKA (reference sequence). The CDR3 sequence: CSARESGRGLAFF. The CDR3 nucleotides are TGCAGTGCTCGTGAATCGGGAAGGGGGCTGGCTTTCTTT.

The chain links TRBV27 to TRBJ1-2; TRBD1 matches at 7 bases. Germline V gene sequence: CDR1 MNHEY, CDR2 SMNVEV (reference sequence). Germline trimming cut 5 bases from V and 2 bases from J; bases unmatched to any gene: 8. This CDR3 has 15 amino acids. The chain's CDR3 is CASSPRQGGNYGYTF. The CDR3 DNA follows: TGTGCCAGCAGTCCGCGACAGGGTGGGAACTATGGCTACACCTTC.

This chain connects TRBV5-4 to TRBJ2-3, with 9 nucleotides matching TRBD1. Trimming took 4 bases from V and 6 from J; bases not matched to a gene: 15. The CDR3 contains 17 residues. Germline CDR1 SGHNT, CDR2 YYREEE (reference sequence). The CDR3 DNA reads TGTGCCAGCAGCGGTCGTACAGGGGGCGATAATGGGGATACGCAGTATTTT. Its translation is CASSGRTGGDNGDTQYF.

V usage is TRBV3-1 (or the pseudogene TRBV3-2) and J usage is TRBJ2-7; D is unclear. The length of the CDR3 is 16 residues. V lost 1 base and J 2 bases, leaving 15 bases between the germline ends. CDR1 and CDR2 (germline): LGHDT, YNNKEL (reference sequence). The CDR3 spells CASSQVLGSIPYEQYF. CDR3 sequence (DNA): TGTGCCAGCAGCCAAGTTTTGGGCAGCATCCCCTACGAGCAGTACTTC.

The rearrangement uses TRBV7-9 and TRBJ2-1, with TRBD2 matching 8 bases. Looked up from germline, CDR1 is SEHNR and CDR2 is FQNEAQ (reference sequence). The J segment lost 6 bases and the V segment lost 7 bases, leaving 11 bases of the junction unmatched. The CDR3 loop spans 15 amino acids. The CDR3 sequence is CASKHAGGRINEQFF. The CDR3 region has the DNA TGTGCCAGCAAGCACGCGGGGGGCCGGATCAATGAGCAGTTCTTC.

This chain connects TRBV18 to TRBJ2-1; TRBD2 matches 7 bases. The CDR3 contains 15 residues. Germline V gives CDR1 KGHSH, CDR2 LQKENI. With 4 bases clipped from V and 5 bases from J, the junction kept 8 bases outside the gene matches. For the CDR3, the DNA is TGTGCCAGCTCACTCCCGGGACTACCGAACAATGAGCAGTTCTTC. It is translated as CASSLPGLPNNEQFF.

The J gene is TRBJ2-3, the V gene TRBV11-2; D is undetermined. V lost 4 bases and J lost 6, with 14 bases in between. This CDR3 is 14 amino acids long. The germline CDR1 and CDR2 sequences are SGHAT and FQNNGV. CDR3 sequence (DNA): TGTGCCAGCAGCTCAAACGGTCCCCTGGATACGCAGTATTTT. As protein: CASSSNGPLDTQYF.

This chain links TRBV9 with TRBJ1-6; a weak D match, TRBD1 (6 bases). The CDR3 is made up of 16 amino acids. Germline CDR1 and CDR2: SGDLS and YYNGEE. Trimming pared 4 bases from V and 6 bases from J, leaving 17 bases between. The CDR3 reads CASSTPGAHLNSPLHF. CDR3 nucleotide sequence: TGTGCCAGCAGCACCCCAGGGGCCCATCTTAATTCACCCCTCCACTTT.

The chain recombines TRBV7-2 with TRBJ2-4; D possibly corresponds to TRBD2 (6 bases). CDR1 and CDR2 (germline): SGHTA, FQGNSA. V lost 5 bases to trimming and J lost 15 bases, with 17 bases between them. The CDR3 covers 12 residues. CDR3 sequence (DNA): TGTGCCAGCAGCCCCGTTCGGGGGACCTCGTACTTC. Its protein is CASSPVRGTSYF.